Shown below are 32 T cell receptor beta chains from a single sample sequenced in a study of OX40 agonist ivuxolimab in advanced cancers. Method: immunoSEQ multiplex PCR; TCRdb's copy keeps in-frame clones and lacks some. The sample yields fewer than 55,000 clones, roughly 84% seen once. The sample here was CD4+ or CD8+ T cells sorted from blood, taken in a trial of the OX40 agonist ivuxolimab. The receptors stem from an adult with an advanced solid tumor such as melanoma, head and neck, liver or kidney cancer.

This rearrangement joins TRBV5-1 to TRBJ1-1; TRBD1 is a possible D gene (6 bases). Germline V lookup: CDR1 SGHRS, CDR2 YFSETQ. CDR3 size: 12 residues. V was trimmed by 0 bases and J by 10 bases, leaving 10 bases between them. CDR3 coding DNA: TGCGCCAGCAGCTTGGAGGGGGGCTTAGCTTTCTTT. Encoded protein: CASSLEGGLAFF.

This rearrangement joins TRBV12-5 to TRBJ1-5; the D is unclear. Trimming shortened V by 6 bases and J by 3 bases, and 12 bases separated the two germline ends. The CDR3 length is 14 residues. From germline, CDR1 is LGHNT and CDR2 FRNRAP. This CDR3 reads CASGPDTTNQPQHF. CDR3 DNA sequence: TGTGCTAGTGGCCCTGACACCACCAATCAGCCCCAGCATTTT.

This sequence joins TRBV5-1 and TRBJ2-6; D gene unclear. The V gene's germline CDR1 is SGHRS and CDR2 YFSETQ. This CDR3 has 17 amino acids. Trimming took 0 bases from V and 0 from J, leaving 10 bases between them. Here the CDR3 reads CASSLAGQASGANVLTF. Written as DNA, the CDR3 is TGCGCCAGCAGCTTGGCCGGGCAGGCCTCTGGGGCCAACGTCCTGACTTTC.

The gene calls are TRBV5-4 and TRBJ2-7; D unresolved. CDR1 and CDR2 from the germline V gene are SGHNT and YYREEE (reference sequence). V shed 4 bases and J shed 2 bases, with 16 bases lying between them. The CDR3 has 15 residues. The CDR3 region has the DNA TGTGCCAGCAGCCAAGTAGGCGCGGACGCCTACGAGCAGTACTTC. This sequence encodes CASSQVGADAYEQYF.

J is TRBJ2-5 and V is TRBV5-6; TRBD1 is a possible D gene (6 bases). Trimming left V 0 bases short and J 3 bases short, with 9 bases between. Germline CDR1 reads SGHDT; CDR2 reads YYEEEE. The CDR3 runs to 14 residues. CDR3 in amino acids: CASSLERTEETQYF. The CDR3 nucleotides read TGTGCCAGCAGCTTGGAAAGGACAGAAGAGACCCAGTACTTC.

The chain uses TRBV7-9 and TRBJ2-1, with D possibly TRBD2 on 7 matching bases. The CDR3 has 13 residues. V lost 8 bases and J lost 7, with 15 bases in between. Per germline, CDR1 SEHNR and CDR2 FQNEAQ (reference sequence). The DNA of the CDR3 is TGTGCCAGCGCTCGGGGGGCGCAGAATGAGCAGTTCTTC. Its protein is CASARGAQNEQFF.

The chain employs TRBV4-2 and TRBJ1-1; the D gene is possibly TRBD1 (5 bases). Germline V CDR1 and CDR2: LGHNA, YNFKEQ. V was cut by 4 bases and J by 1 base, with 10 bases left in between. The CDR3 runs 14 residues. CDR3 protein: CASSPAGGNTEAFF. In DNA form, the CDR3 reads TGTGCCAGCAGCCCTGCTGGGGGGAACACTGAAGCTTTCTTT.

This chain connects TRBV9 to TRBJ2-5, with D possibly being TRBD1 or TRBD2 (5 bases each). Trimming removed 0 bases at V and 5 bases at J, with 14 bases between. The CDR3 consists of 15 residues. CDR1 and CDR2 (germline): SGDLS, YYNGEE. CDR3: CASSVDLGRGETQYF. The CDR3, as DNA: TGTGCCAGCAGCGTAGATCTGGGACGAGGGGAGACCCAGTACTTC.

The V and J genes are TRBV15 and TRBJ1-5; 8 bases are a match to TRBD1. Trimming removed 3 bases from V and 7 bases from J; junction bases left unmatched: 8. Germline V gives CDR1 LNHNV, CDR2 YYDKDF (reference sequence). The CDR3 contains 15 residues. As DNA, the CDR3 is TGTGCCACCAGCAGTCTCCAGGGGGCTTGGCAGCCCCAGCATTTT. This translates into CATSSLQGAWQPQHF.

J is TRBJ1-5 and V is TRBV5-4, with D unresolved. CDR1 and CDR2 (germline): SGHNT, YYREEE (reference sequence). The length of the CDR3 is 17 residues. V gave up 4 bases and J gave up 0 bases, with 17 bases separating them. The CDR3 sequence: CASSQDRAEYSNQPQHF. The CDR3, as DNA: TGTGCCAGCAGCCAAGATCGGGCAGAGTATAGCAATCAGCCCCAGCATTTT.

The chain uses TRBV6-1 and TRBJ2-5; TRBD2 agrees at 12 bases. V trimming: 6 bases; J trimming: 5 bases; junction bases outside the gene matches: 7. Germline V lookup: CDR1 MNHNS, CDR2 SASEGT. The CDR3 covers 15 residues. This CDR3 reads CASSETGTSGETQYF. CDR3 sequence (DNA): TGTGCCAGCAGCGAAACCGGGACTAGCGGGGAGACCCAGTACTTC.

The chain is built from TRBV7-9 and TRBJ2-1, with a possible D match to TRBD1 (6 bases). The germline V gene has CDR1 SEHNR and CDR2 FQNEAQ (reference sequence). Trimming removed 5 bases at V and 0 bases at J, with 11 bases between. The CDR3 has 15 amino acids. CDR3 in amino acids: CASSATGISYNEQFF. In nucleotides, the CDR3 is TGTGCCAGCAGCGCGACAGGAATCTCCTACAATGAGCAGTTCTTC. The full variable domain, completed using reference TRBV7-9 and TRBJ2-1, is DTGVSQNPRHKITKRGQNVTFRCDPISEHNRLYWYRQTLGQGPEFLTYFQNEAQLEKSRLLSDRFSAERPKGSFSTLEIQRTEQGDSAMYLCASSATGISYNEQFFGPGTRLTVL.

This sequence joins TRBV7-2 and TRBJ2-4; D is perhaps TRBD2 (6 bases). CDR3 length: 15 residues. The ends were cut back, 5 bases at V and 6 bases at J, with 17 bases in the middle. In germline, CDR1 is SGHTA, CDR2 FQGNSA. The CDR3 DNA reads TGTGCCAGCAGCCTACGGGGAGGTCATGGAAACATTCAGTACTTC. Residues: CASSLRGGHGNIQYF.

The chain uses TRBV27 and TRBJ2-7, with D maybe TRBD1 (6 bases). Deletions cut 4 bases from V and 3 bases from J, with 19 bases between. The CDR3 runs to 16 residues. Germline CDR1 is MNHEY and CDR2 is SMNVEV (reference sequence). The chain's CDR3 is CASSSQGSNQDYEQYF. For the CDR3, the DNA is TGTGCCAGCAGTTCCCAGGGGTCGAACCAAGACTACGAGCAGTACTTC.

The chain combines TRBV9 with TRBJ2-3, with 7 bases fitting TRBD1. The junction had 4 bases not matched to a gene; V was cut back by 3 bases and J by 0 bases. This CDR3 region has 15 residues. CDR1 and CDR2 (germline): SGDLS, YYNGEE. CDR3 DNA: TGTGCCAGCAGCGGAGGGGGCATTAGCACAGATACGCAGTATTTT. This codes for CASSGGGISTDTQYF.

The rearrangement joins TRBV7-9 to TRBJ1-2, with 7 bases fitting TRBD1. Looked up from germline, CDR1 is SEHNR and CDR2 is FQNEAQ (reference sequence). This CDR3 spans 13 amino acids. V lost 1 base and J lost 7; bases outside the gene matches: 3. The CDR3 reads CASSLDAGGGYTF. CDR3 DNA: TGTGCCAGCAGCTTAGACGCAGGGGGTGGCTACACCTTC.

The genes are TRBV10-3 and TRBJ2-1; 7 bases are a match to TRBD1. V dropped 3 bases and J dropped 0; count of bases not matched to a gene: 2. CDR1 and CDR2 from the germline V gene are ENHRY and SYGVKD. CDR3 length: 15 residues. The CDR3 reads CAISDDRVSYNEQFF. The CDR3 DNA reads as TGTGCCATCAGTGACGACAGGGTCTCCTACAATGAGCAGTTCTTC.

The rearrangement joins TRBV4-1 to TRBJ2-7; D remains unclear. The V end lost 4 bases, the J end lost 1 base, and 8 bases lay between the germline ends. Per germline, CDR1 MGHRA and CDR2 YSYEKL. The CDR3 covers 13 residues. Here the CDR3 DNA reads TGCGCCAGCAGCCGAGATGGGTCCTACGAGCAGTACTTC. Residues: CASSRDGSYEQYF.

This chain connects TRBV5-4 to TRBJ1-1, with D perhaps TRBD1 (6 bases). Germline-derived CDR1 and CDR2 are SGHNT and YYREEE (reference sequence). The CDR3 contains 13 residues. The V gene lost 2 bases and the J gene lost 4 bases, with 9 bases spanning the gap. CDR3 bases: TGTGCCAGCAGCTTCAACAGGGTCACTGAAGCTTTCTTT. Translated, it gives CASSFNRVTEAFF. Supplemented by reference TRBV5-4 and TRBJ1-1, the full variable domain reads ETGVTQSPTHLIKTRGQQVTLRCSSQSGHNTVSWYQQALGQGPQFIFQYYREEENGRGNFPPRFSGLQFPNYSSELNVNALELDDSALYLCASSFNRVTEAFFGQGTRLTVV.

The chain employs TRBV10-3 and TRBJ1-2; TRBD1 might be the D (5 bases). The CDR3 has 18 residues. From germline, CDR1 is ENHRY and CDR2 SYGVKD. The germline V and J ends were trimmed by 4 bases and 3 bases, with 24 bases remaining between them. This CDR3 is CAISGVREGIVFDYGYTF. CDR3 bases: TGTGCCATCAGTGGAGTGAGGGAGGGGATAGTCTTTGACTATGGCTACACCTTC.

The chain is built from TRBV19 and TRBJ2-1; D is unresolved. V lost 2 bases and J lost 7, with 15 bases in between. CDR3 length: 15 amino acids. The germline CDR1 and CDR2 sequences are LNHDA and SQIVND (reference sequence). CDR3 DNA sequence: TGTGCCAGTAGTATAAGTGATGGCACGCGGAATGAGCAGTTCTTC. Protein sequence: CASSISDGTRNEQFF.

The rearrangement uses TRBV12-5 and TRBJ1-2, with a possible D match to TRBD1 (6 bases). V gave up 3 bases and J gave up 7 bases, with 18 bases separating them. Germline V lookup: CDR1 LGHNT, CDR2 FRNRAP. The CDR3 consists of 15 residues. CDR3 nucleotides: TGTGCTAGTGGTTTCCCCCAGGACAGCGACGGTGGCTACACCTTC. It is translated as CASGFPQDSDGGYTF.

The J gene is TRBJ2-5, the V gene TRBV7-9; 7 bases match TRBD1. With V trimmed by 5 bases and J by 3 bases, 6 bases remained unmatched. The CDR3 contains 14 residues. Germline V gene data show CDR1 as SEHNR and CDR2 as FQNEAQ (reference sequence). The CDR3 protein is CASSPQQGKETQYF. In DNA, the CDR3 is TGTGCCAGCAGCCCTCAACAGGGGAAAGAGACCCAGTACTTC.

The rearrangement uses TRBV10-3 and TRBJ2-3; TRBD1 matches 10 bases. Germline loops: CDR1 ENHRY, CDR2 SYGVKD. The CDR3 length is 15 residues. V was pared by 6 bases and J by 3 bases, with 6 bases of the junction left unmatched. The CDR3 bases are TGTGCCATCAGCGGTAGACAGGGGGCAACAGATACGCAGTATTTT. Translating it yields CAISGRQGATDTQYF.

DNA for the CDR3: TGTGCCAGCAGTGTCAGAAGCGGGGGAAGAGAGACCCAGTACTTC. It codes for CASSVRSGGRETQYF. The chain links TRBV27 to TRBJ2-5; the match to TRBD2 covers 8 bases. Germline V gene sequence: CDR1 MNHEY, CDR2 SMNVEV (reference sequence). This CDR3 is built from 15 residues. V gave up 5 bases and J gave up 4 bases; unmatched junction bases: 9.

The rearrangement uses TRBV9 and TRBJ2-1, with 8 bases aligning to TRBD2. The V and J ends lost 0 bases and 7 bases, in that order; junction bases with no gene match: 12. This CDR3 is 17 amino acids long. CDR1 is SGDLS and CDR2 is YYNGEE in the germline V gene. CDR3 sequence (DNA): TGTGCCAGCAGCGTAGCCCCTCCGACTAGCGTAGGGAATGAGCAGTTCTTC. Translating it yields CASSVAPPTSVGNEQFF.

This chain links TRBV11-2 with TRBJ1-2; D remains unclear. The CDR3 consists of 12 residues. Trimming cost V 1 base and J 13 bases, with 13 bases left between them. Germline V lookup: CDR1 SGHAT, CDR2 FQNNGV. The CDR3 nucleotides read TGTGCCAGCAGCTTAGGAGACGGACCCCTCACCTTC. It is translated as CASSLGDGPLTF. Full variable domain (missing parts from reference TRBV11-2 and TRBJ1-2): EAGVAQSPRYKIIEKRQSVAFWCNPISGHATLYWYQQILGQGPKLLIQFQNNGVVDDSQLPKDRFSAERLKGVDSTLKIQPAKLEDSAVYLCASSLGDGPLTFGSGTRLTVV.

The CDR3: CASSPSRGPNTEAFF. Written as DNA, the CDR3 is TGTGCCAGCTCGCCATCCAGGGGTCCGAACACTGAAGCTTTCTTT. The chain has TRBV18 and TRBJ1-1; possible D gene TRBD1, 6 bases. Germline CDR1 KGHSH, CDR2 LQKENI. The V gene lost 6 bases and the J gene lost 1 base, with 15 bases spanning the gap. This CDR3 has 15 amino acids.

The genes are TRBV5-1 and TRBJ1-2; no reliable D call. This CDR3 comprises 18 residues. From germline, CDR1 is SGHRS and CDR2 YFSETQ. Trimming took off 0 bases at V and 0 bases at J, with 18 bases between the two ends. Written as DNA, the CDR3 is TGCGCCAGCAGCTTGGCATCGGCCGACCTCGCCACTAACTATGGCTACACCTTC. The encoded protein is CASSLASADLATNYGYTF.

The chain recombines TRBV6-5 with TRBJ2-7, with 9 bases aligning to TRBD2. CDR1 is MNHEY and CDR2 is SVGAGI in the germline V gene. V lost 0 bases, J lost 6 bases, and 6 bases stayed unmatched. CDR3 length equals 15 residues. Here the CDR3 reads CASSYSSSGRREQYF. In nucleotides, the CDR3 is TGTGCCAGCAGTTACTCGAGTAGCGGGAGACGCGAGCAGTACTTC.

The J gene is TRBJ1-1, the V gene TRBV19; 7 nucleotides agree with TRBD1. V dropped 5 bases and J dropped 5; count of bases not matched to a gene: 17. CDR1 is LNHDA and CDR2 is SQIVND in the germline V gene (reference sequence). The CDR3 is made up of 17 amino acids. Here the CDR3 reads CASSPRQGAAGGTEAFF. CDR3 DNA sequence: TGTGCCAGTAGTCCTCGACAGGGAGCAGCCGGGGGGACTGAAGCTTTCTTT. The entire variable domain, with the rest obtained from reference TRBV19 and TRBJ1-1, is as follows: DGGITQSPKYLFRKEGQNVTLSCEQNLNHDAMYWYRQDPGQGLRLIYYSQIVNDFQKGDIAEGYSVSREKKESFPLTVTSAQKNPTAFYLCASSPRQGAAGGTEAFFGQGTRLTVV.

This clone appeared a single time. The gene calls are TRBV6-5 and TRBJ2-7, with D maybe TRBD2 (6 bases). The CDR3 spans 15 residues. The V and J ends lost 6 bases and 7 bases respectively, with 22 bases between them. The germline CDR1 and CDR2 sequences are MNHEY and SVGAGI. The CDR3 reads CASSPTFYIAGEQYF. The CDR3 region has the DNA TGTGCCAGCAGCCCCACCTTCTACATTGCGGGGGAGCAGTACTTC.